These 27 T cell receptor beta chains were all obtained from the same sample, sequenced in a study of blood T cell repertoires in COVID-19. TCRdb's table, derived via immunoSEQ multiplex PCR, lists solely in-frame clones and lacks some. The table has some 400,000 clones, roughly 90% seen once. The source material was peripheral blood. These receptors all stem from a man aged 18 to 30 with active or convalescent COVID-19.

This sequence joins TRBV4-1 and TRBJ2-3; TRBD2 agrees at 8 bases. The CDR3 runs 14 residues. The V gene's germline CDR1 is MGHRA and CDR2 YSYEKL. V dropped 0 bases and J dropped 5; count of bases not matched to a gene: 1. CDR3 residues: CASSQERGGDTQYF. Here the CDR3 DNA reads TGCGCCAGCAGCCAAGAACGGGGGGGAGATACGCAGTATTTT.

This clone was detected a few times. This chain's CDR3 is CASSQERGVSGNTIYF. CDR3 bases: TGTGCCAGCAGCCAAGAGCGCGGCGTCTCTGGAAACACCATATATTTT. The rearrangement uses TRBV16 and TRBJ1-3, with no clear D. V dropped 2 bases and J dropped 0 bases, with 11 bases sitting between them. From germline, CDR1 is KGHSY and CDR2 FQNENV. The CDR3 sequence is 16 residues long.

The chain is built from TRBV6-1 and TRBJ2-5; TRBD1 agrees at 9 bases. The germline CDR1 and CDR2 sequences are MNHNS and SASEGT. The CDR3 contains 20 residues. Germline trimming cut 1 base from V and 3 bases from J; bases unmatched to any gene: 18. This CDR3 is CASSEVALPGQGGLKETQYF. DNA for the CDR3: TGTGCCAGCAGTGAAGTCGCTCTCCCGGGACAGGGCGGTCTTAAAGAGACCCAGTACTTC.

The CDR3 protein is CASSPQGYDNQPQHF. DNA for the CDR3: TGTGCCAGCAGCCCTCAGGGGTATGACAATCAGCCCCAGCATTTT. This sequence joins TRBV7-2 and TRBJ1-5, with D possibly TRBD1 on 6 matching bases. Trimming shortened V by 5 bases and J by 3 bases, and 14 bases separated the two germline ends. The CDR3 is made up of 15 amino acids. CDR1 is SGHTA and CDR2 is FQGNSA in the germline V gene.

The CDR3 DNA is TGTGCCAGTAAAACGGGACTCGAGGGTACTGAAGCTTTCTTT. Its protein is CASKTGLEGTEAFF. This rearrangement joins TRBV19 to TRBJ1-1, with D perhaps TRBD1 (5 bases). The V end lost 7 bases, the J end lost 5 bases, and 17 bases lay between the germline ends. Germline V gene sequence: CDR1 LNHDA, CDR2 SQIVND (reference sequence). The CDR3 covers 14 residues.

This clone has at least ten counts. This chain connects TRBV21-1 to TRBJ2-1; the table's D call TRBD2 went unverified against the DNA. TRBV21-1 is described as a pseudogene. This CDR3 region has 16 residues. The CDR3 here is CASSKGGVLGYNEQFF. Here the CDR3 DNA reads TGTGCCAGCAGCAAAGGGGGAGTCCTGGGGTACAATGAGCAGTTCTTC.

The rearrangement links TRBV19 to TRBJ2-7, with TRBD2 as a possible D gene (6 bases). The CDR3 has 18 amino acids. V lost 0 bases to trimming and J lost 1 base, with 19 bases between them. Looked up from germline, CDR1 is LNHDA and CDR2 is SQIVND (reference sequence). The CDR3 coding sequence is TGTGCCAGTAGTATAGATCTCGCGGCGGGATTGCTGTCCTACGAGCAGTACTTC. This gives the protein CASSIDLAAGLLSYEQYF.

This clone has a single count. The V call is TRBV3-1 (or the pseudogene TRBV3-2), the J call TRBJ1-6, with D perhaps matching TRBD1 (6 bases). Germline CDR1 and CDR2: LGHDT and YNNKEL (reference sequence). This CDR3 contains 15 residues. Trimming shortened V by 5 bases and J by 7 bases, and 15 bases separated the two germline ends. CDR3 sequence (DNA): TGTGCCAGCAGCGACAGGCGGTCGAGAAATTCACCCCTCCACTTT. Amino acids: CASSDRRSRNSPLHF.

The chain combines TRBV9 with TRBJ2-2, with D possibly being TRBD2 (6 bases). V was clipped by 1 base and J by 4 bases, with 11 bases between them. Germline V CDR1 and CDR2: SGDLS, YYNGEE. The CDR3 sequence is 15 residues long. CDR3 bases: TGTGCCAGCAGCGTACAGTGGCGGGGCACCGGGGAGCTGTTTTTT. Its translation is CASSVQWRGTGELFF. The variable domain in full, with the rest retrieved from reference TRBV9 and TRBJ2-2, is DSGVTQTPKHLITATGQRVTLRCSPRSGDLSVYWYQQSLDQGLQFLIQYYNGEERAKGNILERFSAQQFPDLHSELNLSSLELGDSALYFCASSVQWRGTGELFFGEGSRLTVL.

The gene calls are TRBV6-5 and TRBJ1-5, with D possibly matching TRBD1 (5 bases). V dropped 6 bases and J dropped 7 bases, with 13 bases sitting between them. The CDR3 runs 13 residues. In germline, CDR1 is MNHEY, CDR2 SVGAGI. The CDR3 is CASSWTIQQPQHF. CDR3 in DNA: TGTGCCAGCAGCTGGACAATTCAACAGCCCCAGCATTTT.

The rearrangement uses TRBV11-3 and TRBJ2-5; 12 nucleotides match TRBD1. CDR1 and CDR2 (germline): SGHNT, YENEEA. V lost 5 bases to trimming and J lost 4 bases; unmatched junction nucleotides: 5. The CDR3 has 15 residues. The DNA of the CDR3 is TGTGCCAGCAGCCTGGGACAGGGGGCAGGAGAGACCCAGTACTTC. It encodes CASSLGQGAGETQYF.

The chain couples TRBV6-5 to TRBJ1-5; no clear D. CDR3 length: 14 amino acids. V was trimmed by 6 bases and J by 6 bases, leaving 15 bases between them. The V gene's germline CDR1 is MNHEY and CDR2 SVGAGI. DNA of the CDR3: TGTGCCAGCAGAGAGAGGATCCATTCTCAGCCCCAGCATTTT. Amino acid sequence: CASRERIHSQPQHF.

J is TRBJ1-5 and V is TRBV9, with no clear D. This CDR3 has 13 amino acids. Trimming pared 2 bases from V and 3 bases from J, leaving 6 bases between. The germline CDR1 and CDR2 sequences are SGDLS and YYNGEE. The CDR3 nucleotides are TGTGCCAGCAGCGTTGACATCAATCAGCCCCAGCATTTT. Translating gives CASSVDINQPQHF.

The chain has TRBV5-8 and TRBJ2-1; TRBD1 aligns across 7 bases. Looked up from germline, CDR1 is SGHTS and CDR2 is YDEGEE. V lost 2 bases, J lost 6 bases, and 5 bases stayed unmatched. This CDR3 is 14 amino acids long. This chain's CDR3 is CASSFRDSLNEQFF. CDR3 DNA: TGTGCCAGCAGCTTTCGGGACAGTCTCAATGAGCAGTTCTTC.

This chain connects TRBV4-1 to TRBJ2-2; D gene unclear. Germline V CDR1 and CDR2: MGHRA, YSYEKL. V was trimmed by 6 bases and J by 1 base, leaving 6 bases between them. CDR3 size: 13 residues. The chain's CDR3 is CASRGLNTGELFF. The CDR3 coding sequence is TGCGCCAGCAGGGGCCTGAACACCGGGGAGCTGTTTTTT.

J is TRBJ2-7 and V is TRBV4-3; 8 bases map to TRBD1. The CDR3 spans 14 residues. The trim removed 5 bases at V and 3 bases at J, leaving 6 bases unmatched. Germline V gives CDR1 LGHNA, CDR2 YSLEER. The CDR3 region has the DNA TGCGCCAGCAGCAAAGGGACAGGCTTCTACGAGCAGTACTTC. It translates to CASSKGTGFYEQYF.

V usage is TRBV27 and J usage is TRBJ2-3; D may be TRBD2 (6 bases). The germline V gene has CDR1 MNHEY and CDR2 SMNVEV (reference sequence). This CDR3 spans 16 amino acids. Trimming removed 1 base from V and 2 bases from J, with 13 bases in between. As DNA, the CDR3 is TGTGCCAGCAGTTTATTCGTGGGAGGCCCCACAGATACGCAGTATTTT. As protein: CASSLFVGGPTDTQYF.

The genes are TRBV2 and TRBJ1-5, with D perhaps TRBD1 (5 bases). The CDR3 is 15 residues long. V gave up 4 bases and J gave up 3 bases, with 13 bases separating them. The V gene's germline CDR1 is SNHLY and CDR2 FYNNEI. The CDR3 bases are TGTGCCAGCAGTGTTCAGGGTCTGACCAATCAGCCCCAGCATTTT. Translating gives CASSVQGLTNQPQHF. The full variable domain, in which reference TRBV2 and TRBJ1-5 provide the parts outside the CDR3, is EPEVTQTPSHQVTQMGQEVILRCVPISNHLYFYWYRQILGQKVEFLVSFYNNEISEKSEIFDDQFSVERPDGSNFTLKIRSTKLEDSAMYFCASSVQGLTNQPQHFGDGTRLSIL.

V usage is TRBV2 and J usage is TRBJ2-1, with 11 bases fitting TRBD2. This CDR3 comprises 18 residues. In germline, CDR1 is SNHLY, CDR2 FYNNEI. The V and J ends lost 1 base and 1 base, in that order; junction bases with no gene match: 6. CDR3 region: CASSEVHPSGRSYNEQFF. The CDR3 DNA reads as TGTGCCAGCAGTGAAGTCCACCCTAGCGGGAGGTCCTACAATGAGCAGTTCTTC.

The rearrangement joins TRBV7-2 to TRBJ1-5; D unresolved. There are 16 residues in the CDR3. The V gene lost 5 bases and the J gene lost 2 bases, with 16 bases spanning the gap. In germline, CDR1 is SGHTA, CDR2 FQGNSA. The CDR3 nucleotides read TGTGCCAGCAGCCAAGGGTCGAGGGTTGGCAATCAGCCCCAGCATTTT. Its protein product is CASSQGSRVGNQPQHF.

V is TRBV7-8 and J is TRBJ1-3; D remains unclear. Trimming took 4 bases from V and 0 from J, leaving 13 bases between them. The CDR3 spans 16 residues. Germline V lookup: CDR1 SGHVS, CDR2 FQNEAQ. CDR3 region: CASSSVQTTSGNTIYF. CDR3 in DNA: TGTGCCAGCAGCTCAGTACAGACTACCTCTGGAAACACCATATATTTT.

The rearrangement links TRBV14 to TRBJ2-3, with a tentative D call TRBD1 (6 bases). The germline V gene has CDR1 SGHDN and CDR2 FVKESK. The CDR3 is 12 residues long. V lost 6 bases, J lost 5 bases, and 9 bases lay in between. The CDR3 sequence is CASSPTGDTQYF. As DNA, the CDR3 is TGTGCCAGCAGTCCGACAGGAGATACGCAGTATTTT.

The chain has TRBV6-5 and TRBJ1-1; D might be TRBD1 (5 bases). Trimming stripped 8 bases from V and 7 bases from J, with 14 bases between. CDR1 and CDR2 (germline): MNHEY, SVGAGI. This CDR3 comprises 12 residues. As DNA, the CDR3 is TGTGCCAGCCATCTCGGGGGGATTGAAGCTTTCTTT. Encoded protein: CASHLGGIEAFF.

V is TRBV19 and J is TRBJ1-3; 9 nucleotides align to TRBD1. CDR3 size: 15 residues. Germline V gene lookup returns CDR1 LNHDA and CDR2 SQIVND (reference sequence). J lost 8 bases, V lost 5 bases, and 10 bases had no gene match. The CDR3, as DNA: TGTGCCAGTAGTCCGGGACAGGGTAATTTATACACCATATATTTT. Translation: CASSPGQGNLYTIYF. The full variable domain, completed using reference TRBV19 and TRBJ1-3, is DGGITQSPKYLFRKEGQNVTLSCEQNLNHDAMYWYRQDPGQGLRLIYYSQIVNDFQKGDIAEGYSVSREKKESFPLTVTSAQKNPTAFYLCASSPGQGNLYTIYFGEGSWLTVV.

This clone has just a few counts. The rearrangement uses TRBV28 and TRBJ1-2; a weak D match, TRBD1 (5 bases). Germline V gene lookup returns CDR1 MDHEN and CDR2 SYDVKM. The CDR3 runs 15 residues. V lost 6 bases, J lost 4 bases, and 18 bases lay in between. CDR3 protein: CASSQLGGKGYGYTF. The CDR3 nucleotides read TGTGCCAGCAGCCAGCTGGGGGGTAAGGGCTATGGCTACACCTTC.

The V gene is TRBV3-1 (or the pseudogene TRBV3-2), the J gene TRBJ1-4; 7 bases line up with TRBD1. CDR3 length equals 16 residues. V trimming: 3 bases; J trimming: 8 bases; junction bases outside the gene matches: 12. Germline CDR1 reads LGHDT; CDR2 reads YNNKEL (reference sequence). CDR3 bases: TGTGCCAGCAGCCATTACATACAGGGGCCTGGCGAAAAACTGTTTTTT. Translated: CASSHYIQGPGEKLFF.

The chain joins TRBV18 to TRBJ1-2, with D hard to call. The CDR3 loop spans 15 amino acids. V shed 3 bases and J shed 8 bases, with 19 bases lying between them. CDR1 and CDR2 from the germline V gene are KGHSH and LQKENI. CDR3 DNA sequence: TGTGCCAGCTCACCGGAATCGAGCTCTCCGAGGGGCTACACCTTC. Its translation is CASSPESSSPRGYTF.